Listed below are T cell receptor beta chains from one sample, sequenced in a study of T cells after yellow fever vaccination. From the 5' RACE reads, TCRdb called clonotypes with MiXCR, one entry per CDR3 protein. This repertoire shows around 590,000 distinct CDR3 sequences, 10% to 15% found once; its top ten account for more than 12%. This specimen consisted of PBMCs, obtained on the day of the yellow fever booster vaccination. The receptors were gathered from a man aged 30-40 years who received the YFV17D yellow fever vaccine. Each CDR3 is given with its conserved first and last residue. A D gene is named only where the DNA matches it firmly. Some rows mark clone size as missing; the rest say once, few, many or name a class of expanded clone.

DNA: TGCGCCAGCAGCCAAGATCTTCCGGGGAGCAATGAGCAGTTCTTC; CDR3: CASSQDLPGSNEQFF; D: -; size: few; V: TRBV4-3; J: TRBJ2-1
DNA: TGCAGTGCTAGCGGGGGGCTCGGGTCCGGGGAGCTGTTTTTT; CDR3: CSASGGLGSGELFF; D: -; size: few; V: TRBV20-1; J: TRBJ2-2
DNA: TGCAGTGCTACCCGACACCGAGATCAGCCCCAGCATTTT; CDR3: CSATRHRDQPQHF; D: -; size: few; V: TRBV20-1; J: TRBJ1-5
DNA: TGCAGTGCTACCCAGGGGAATATGGATGGCTACACCTTC; CDR3: CSATQGNMDGYTF; D: -; size: -; V: TRBV20-1; J: TRBJ1-2
DNA: TGTGCCAGCAGCTCTTGGGAGGAGCAGTTCTTC; CDR3: CASSSWEEQFF; D: -; size: few; V: TRBV7-8; J: TRBJ2-1
DNA: TGTGCCATCGGCCGAAATAGCGGGGGGGCGGATGAGCAGTTCTTC; CDR3: CAIGRNSGGADEQFF; D: TRBD2; size: -; V: TRBV10-3; J: TRBJ2-1
DNA: TGTGCCAGCAGCTTAGAGAGCTCTGGGGCCAACGTCCTGACTTTC; CDR3: CASSLESSGANVLTF; D: -; size: many; V: TRBV7-2; J: TRBJ2-6
DNA: TGCGCCAGCAGCCCTGGACAGGCCCTGGAGGGCTACACCTTC; CDR3: CASSPGQALEGYTF; D: TRBD1; size: -; V: TRBV4-3; J: TRBJ1-2
DNA: TGCGCCAGCAGCTTGGGAGTTCTGACAGGGGCGGACGAGCAGTACTTC; CDR3: CASSLGVLTGADEQYF; D: TRBD1; size: many; V: TRBV5-1; J: TRBJ2-7
DNA: TGTGCCAGCAGCTCCCCGGGCAGTAACACCGGGGAGCTGTTTTTT; CDR3: CASSSPGSNTGELFF; D: -; size: few; V: TRBV12-3/TRBV12-4; J: TRBJ2-2
DNA: TGTGCCAGCAGAGACCTGAACACTGAAGCTTTCTTT; CDR3: CASRDLNTEAFF; D: -; size: -; V: TRBV27; J: TRBJ1-1
DNA: TGTGCCAGCAGCTTAGGGTCATGGCAGGGCCCCGGGGAGCTGTTTTTT; CDR3: CASSLGSWQGPGELFF; D: -; size: -; V: TRBV7-2; J: TRBJ2-2
DNA: TGTGCCAGCAGTTACTCTAGGATAACAGGGAGGGGAATAAATGAGCAGTTCTTC; CDR3: CASSYSRITGRGINEQFF; D: -; size: -; V: TRBV6-5; J: TRBJ2-1
DNA: TGTGCCAGCAGTTTGGGTTGGACTAGCGGGATAAGGGATACGCAGTATTTT; CDR3: CASSLGWTSGIRDTQYF; D: TRBD2; size: -; V: TRBV12-3/TRBV12-4; J: TRBJ2-3
DNA: TGTGCCAGCAGTCCACCCCTGGATTGGGCTAGCACAGATACGCAGTATTTT; CDR3: CASSPPLDWASTDTQYF; D: -; size: many; V: TRBV12-3/TRBV12-4; J: TRBJ2-3
DNA: TGTGCCAGCAGTTACTCGACAGGGAGGTCCTACAATGAGCAGTTCTTC; CDR3: CASSYSTGRSYNEQFF; D: -; size: few; V: TRBV6-2/TRBV6-3; J: TRBJ2-1
DNA: TGTGCCACCAGCAGAGTAGCCTTGGAGCCCACGGTTGGGAATGAGCAGTTCTTC; CDR3: CATSRVALEPTVGNEQFF; D: -; size: few; V: TRBV15; J: TRBJ2-1
DNA: TGTGCCAGCGCCCTGGAGCGGGAGTTAGAGACCCAGTACTTC; CDR3: CASALERELETQYF; D: TRBD2; size: few; V: TRBV7-9; J: TRBJ2-5
DNA: TGTGCCAGTAGGTCGCCAGATGAAAAACTGTTTTTT; CDR3: CASRSPDEKLFF; D: -; size: -; V: TRBV19; J: TRBJ1-4
DNA: TGTGCCAGCAGTAACTTAGCGGGAGTAGCAGATACGCAGTATTTT; CDR3: CASSNLAGVADTQYF; D: TRBD2; size: -; V: TRBV6-2/TRBV6-3; J: TRBJ2-3
DNA: TGTGCAGGCCTGGGGGACGGCTTTATGGGGCAGTATTTT; CDR3: CAGLGDGFMGQYF; D: -; size: -; V: TRBV7-9; J: TRBJ2-3
DNA: TGCAGTGCTAGTGAGCCAAACGCCTACAATGAGCAGTTCTTC; CDR3: CSASEPNAYNEQFF; D: -; size: -; V: TRBV20-1; J: TRBJ2-1
DNA: TGTGCCAGCAGCATTCCCGGGACAGGGGAGTACGAGCAGTACTTC; CDR3: CASSIPGTGEYEQYF; D: TRBD1; size: -; V: TRBV7-9; J: TRBJ2-7
DNA: TGTGCCAGCAGTTTAGGTCGGGGCGGCGGTGATACGCAGTATTTT; CDR3: CASSLGRGGGDTQYF; D: -; size: many; V: TRBV12-3/TRBV12-4; J: TRBJ2-3
DNA: TGTGCCAGCAGTTACCCACAATCTCTAGCGGGAGGCCACGGGAGCACAGATACGCAGTATTTT; CDR3: CASSYPQSLAGGHGSTDTQYF; D: TRBD2; size: many; V: TRBV6-2/TRBV6-3; J: TRBJ2-3
DNA: TGTGCCACCCGACTAAGCTCCTACAATGAGCAGTTCTTC; CDR3: CATRLSSYNEQFF; D: -; size: few; V: TRBV6-2/TRBV6-3; J: TRBJ2-1
DNA: TGTGCCAGCAGCCAAGCGTACCGGGCCCTGAACTATGGCTACACCTTC; CDR3: CASSQAYRALNYGYTF; D: -; size: -; V: TRBV5-5; J: TRBJ1-2
DNA: TGTGCCAGCAGCTTAAAAACTAGCAGCTCCTACAATGAGCAGTTCTTC; CDR3: CASSLKTSSSYNEQFF; D: -; size: few; V: TRBV7-2; J: TRBJ2-1
DNA: TGCAGTGCTCGGGGGACTAGCGGACCCTACAATGAGCAGTTCTTC; CDR3: CSARGTSGPYNEQFF; D: TRBD2; size: -; V: TRBV20-1; J: TRBJ2-1
DNA: TGCGCCAGCAGACTAAGCGGGACAAGCACAGATACGCAGTATTTT; CDR3: CASRLSGTSTDTQYF; D: -; size: -; V: TRBV5-1; J: TRBJ2-3
DNA: TGTGCCAGCAGCAACCAGGACTATAGTACGCAGTATTTT; CDR3: CASSNQDYSTQYF; D: -; size: -; V: TRBV7-9; J: TRBJ2-3
DNA: TGTGCCAGCAGCTTAATGGATAACTACCAAGAGACCCAGTACTTC; CDR3: CASSLMDNYQETQYF; D: -; size: few; V: TRBV7-6; J: TRBJ2-5
DNA: TGTGCCAGCAGCTCCGACCGGACTATTCCATGGGGCATTGATACGCAGTATTTT; CDR3: CASSSDRTIPWGIDTQYF; D: -; size: -; V: TRBV27; J: TRBJ2-3
DNA: TGTGCCAGCAGCGCCCATCCGGGACTAGCGGCTTTCCCCGGCGAGACCCAGTACTTC; CDR3: CASSAHPGLAAFPGETQYF; D: TRBD2; size: -; V: TRBV9; J: TRBJ2-5
DNA: TGTGCCTGGACAGGCACCGGGGAGCTGTTTTTT; CDR3: CAWTGTGELFF; D: -; size: few; V: TRBV30; J: TRBJ2-2
DNA: TGCAGTGGGGGCGGGGGGAAACGCTCCGAGCAGTACTTC; CDR3: CSGGGGKRSEQYF; D: TRBD2; size: few; V: TRBV20-1; J: TRBJ2-7
DNA: TGCGCCAGCAGCCAGAACTCCGGGACAGCCTATGGCTACACCTTC; CDR3: CASSQNSGTAYGYTF; D: TRBD1; size: -; V: TRBV4-3; J: TRBJ1-2
DNA: TGTGCCAGCATTCCCGACAGTCACAATGAGCAGTTCTTC; CDR3: CASIPDSHNEQFF; D: -; size: -; V: TRBV6-2/TRBV6-3; J: TRBJ2-1
DNA: TGCGCCAGCAGCTTGGAAGGGCTAGTTGCCACAGATACGCAGTATTTT; CDR3: CASSLEGLVATDTQYF; D: -; size: -; V: TRBV5-1; J: TRBJ2-3
DNA: TGTGCCAGCAAGTGGGGGGACGGGTACAATGAGCAGTTCTTC; CDR3: CASKWGDGYNEQFF; D: -; size: many; V: TRBV2; J: TRBJ2-1
DNA: TGTGCCAGCAGTGACGCAACTAACTATGGCTACACCTTC; CDR3: CASSDATNYGYTF; D: -; size: -; V: TRBV2; J: TRBJ1-2
DNA: TGTGCCAGCAGCTCCGACCACAGGACAGGCAAGCTTAGCACAGATACGCAGTATTTT; CDR3: CASSSDHRTGKLSTDTQYF; D: TRBD1; size: -; V: TRBV7-6; J: TRBJ2-3